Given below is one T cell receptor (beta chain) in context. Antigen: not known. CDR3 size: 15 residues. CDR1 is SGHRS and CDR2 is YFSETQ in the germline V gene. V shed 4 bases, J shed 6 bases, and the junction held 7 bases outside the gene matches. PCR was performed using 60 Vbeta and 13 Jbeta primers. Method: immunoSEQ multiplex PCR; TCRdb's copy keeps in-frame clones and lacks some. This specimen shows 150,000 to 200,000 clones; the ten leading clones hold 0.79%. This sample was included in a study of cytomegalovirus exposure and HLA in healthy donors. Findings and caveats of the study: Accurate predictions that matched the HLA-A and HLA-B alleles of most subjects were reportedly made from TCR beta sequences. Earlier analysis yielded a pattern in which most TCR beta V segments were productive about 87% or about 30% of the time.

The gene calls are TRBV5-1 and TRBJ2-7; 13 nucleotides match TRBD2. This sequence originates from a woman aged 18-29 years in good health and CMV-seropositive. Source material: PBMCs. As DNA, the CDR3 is TGCGCCAGCAGCCTCCGGACTAGCGGGGGTGGCGAGCAGTACTTC. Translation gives CASSLRTSGGGEQYF.